This T cell receptor beta chain was sequenced during a study of Ad26.COV2.S vaccination and SARS-CoV-2 variants. Treatment described: about 20 received Ad26.COV2.S at low or high dose, single or two shots; five or six received placebo; per-sample allocation not given. All samples were drawn on day 63, counting from the first vaccine or placebo injection. About this clone: The identical CDR3 is also encoded by other nucleotide sequences in the sample.

Trimming took 5 bases from V and 4 from J; bases not matched to a gene: 6. The CDR3 is 14 amino acids. CDR1 is SGHTA and CDR2 is FQGNSA in the germline V gene. Here immunoSEQ multiplex PCR was the method, and the copy in TCRdb shows in-frame clones only, minus some. The table shows just over 350,000 clones, with more than 75% occurring only once. The chain carries TRBV7-2 and TRBJ1-1; 8 bases are a match to TRBD1. The sequence was obtained from a person between 18 and 60 years old who received the Ad26.COV2.S COVID-19 vaccine or a placebo. The sequences come from peripheral blood, collected in a trial of Ad26.COV2.S vaccine versus placebo. The chain's CDR3 is CASSLDRGGTEAFF. In DNA form, the CDR3 reads TGTGCCAGCAGCCTTGACAGGGGTGGCACTGAAGCTTTCTTT.